The following is a T cell receptor beta chain sequence with its context. The CDR3 has 14 residues. The germline V gene has CDR1 GTSNPN and CDR2 SVGIG (reference sequence). With 3 bases clipped from V and 8 bases from J, the junction kept 12 bases outside the gene matches. The entry originates in a study of T cells in localized non-small cell lung cancer. Only in-frame clones appear in the TCRdb table, and some are missing; sequencing was by immunoSEQ multiplex PCR. The sample records roughly 48,000 clones, around three quarters being singletons. This receptor was taken from a woman aged 40-69 years with stage II lung adenocarcinoma. This chain joins TRBV30 and TRBJ1-2; 7 bases are a match to TRBD1. The sequences come from PBMCs, collected before any cancer treatment. The CDR3 coding sequence is TGTGCCTGGAGGGGTACAGGGGAAACTCGGGGCTACACCTTC. Translating it yields CAWRGTGETRGYTF.